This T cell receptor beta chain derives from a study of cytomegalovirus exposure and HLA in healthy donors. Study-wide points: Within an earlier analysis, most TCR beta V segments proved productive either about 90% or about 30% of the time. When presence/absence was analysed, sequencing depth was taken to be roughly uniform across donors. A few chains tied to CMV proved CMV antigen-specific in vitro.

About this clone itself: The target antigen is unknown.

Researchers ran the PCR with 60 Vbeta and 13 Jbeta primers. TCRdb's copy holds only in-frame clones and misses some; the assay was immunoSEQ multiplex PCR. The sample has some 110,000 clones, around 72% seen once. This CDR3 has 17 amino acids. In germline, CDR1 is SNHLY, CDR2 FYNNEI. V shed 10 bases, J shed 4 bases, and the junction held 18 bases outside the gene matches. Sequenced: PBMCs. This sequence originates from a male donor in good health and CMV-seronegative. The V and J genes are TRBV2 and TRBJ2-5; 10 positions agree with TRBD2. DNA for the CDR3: TGTGCCAAGCAGGGAGACAGCGGGAGGGCCTTAGGAGAGACCCAGTACTTC. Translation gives CAKQGDSGRALGETQYF.